The rows below give T cell receptor beta chains drawn from one sample of a study of blood T cell repertoires in COVID-19. Measured with immunoSEQ multiplex PCR; TCRdb has only the in-frame clones, and not every one. The data hold 200,000 to 250,000 clones, with approximately 88% observed a single time. The sample consisted of peripheral blood. Receptor source: a woman in her twenties or thirties with COVID-19, enrolled during active disease. The CDR3 runs from the conserved cysteine through the conserved F or W. The D gene is left open where the match is weak. Clone size is given for some rows only: seen once, a few or many times, or a class if the clone is expanded.

>TRBD1|TRBJ1-5|TRBV19|.
CATKTTFGQGLYSNQPQHF
TGTGCCACCAAGACCACCTTCGGACAGGGGCTTTATAGCAATCAGCCCCAGCATTTT
>TRBD1|TRBJ1-1|TRBV5-6|.
CASSLVDRGRTTEAFF
TGTGCCAGCAGCTTGGTAGACAGGGGGCGTACTACTGAAGCTTTCTTT
>.|TRBJ1-1|TRBV18|.
CASSPRSYELTEAFF
TGTGCCAGCTCACCACGTTCGTATGAGCTGACTGAAGCTTTCTTT
>TRBD2|TRBJ2-1|TRBV27|.
CASSLGLAGYNEQFF
TGTGCCAGCAGTTTAGGACTAGCGGGGTACAATGAGCAGTTCTTC
>TRBD2|TRBJ2-1|TRBV15|few
CATSTSGRLNEQFF
TGTGCCACCAGCACTAGCGGGAGGTTGAATGAGCAGTTCTTC
>.|TRBJ2-1|TRBV21-1|.
CASPRRSSYNEQFF
TGTGCCAGCCCCAGAAGGAGCTCCTACAATGAGCAGTTCTTC
>.|TRBJ2-1|TRBV7-2|.
CASSRGIGEQFF
TGTGCCAGCAGCCGAGGAATAGGTGAGCAGTTCTTC
>TRBD2|TRBJ2-3|TRBV4-1|.
CASSQWERGGTDTQYF
TGCGCCAGCAGCCAATGGGAGCGGGGGGGCACAGATACGCAGTATTTT
>.|TRBJ1-5|TRBV30|.
CAWTGQDNQPQHF
TGTGCCTGGACAGGGCAGGACAATCAGCCCCAGCATTTT
>.|TRBJ2-6|TRBV24-1|.
CATSDFLAGIGSGANVLTF
TGTGCCACCAGTGATTTCTTGGCAGGGATAGGGTCTGGGGCCAACGTCCTGACTTTC